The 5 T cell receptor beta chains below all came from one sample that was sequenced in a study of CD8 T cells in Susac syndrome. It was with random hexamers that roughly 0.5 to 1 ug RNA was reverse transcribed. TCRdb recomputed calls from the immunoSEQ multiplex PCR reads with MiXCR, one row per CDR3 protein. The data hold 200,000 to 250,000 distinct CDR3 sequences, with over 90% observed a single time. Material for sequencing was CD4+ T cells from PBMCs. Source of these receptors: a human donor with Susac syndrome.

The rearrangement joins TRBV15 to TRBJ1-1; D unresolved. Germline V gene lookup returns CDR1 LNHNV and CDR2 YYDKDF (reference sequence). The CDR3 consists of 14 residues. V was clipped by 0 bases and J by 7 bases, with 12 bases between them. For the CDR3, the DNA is TGTGCCACCAGCAGAGATGGAGTTGACGTTGAAGCTTTCTTT. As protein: CATSRDGVDVEAFF. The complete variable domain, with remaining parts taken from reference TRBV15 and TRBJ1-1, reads DAMVIQNPRYQVTQFGKPVTLSCSQTLNHNVMYWYQQKSSQAPKLLFHYYDKDFNNEADTPDNFQSRRPNTSFCFLDIRSPGLGDTAMYLCATSRDGVDVEAFFGQGTRLTVV.

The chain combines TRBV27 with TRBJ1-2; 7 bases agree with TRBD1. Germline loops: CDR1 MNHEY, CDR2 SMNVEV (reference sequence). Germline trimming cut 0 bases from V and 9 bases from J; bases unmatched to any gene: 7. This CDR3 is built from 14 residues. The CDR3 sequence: CASSLSGTEVSYTF. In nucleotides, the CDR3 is TGTGCCAGCAGTTTATCAGGGACAGAGGTTAGCTACACCTTC.

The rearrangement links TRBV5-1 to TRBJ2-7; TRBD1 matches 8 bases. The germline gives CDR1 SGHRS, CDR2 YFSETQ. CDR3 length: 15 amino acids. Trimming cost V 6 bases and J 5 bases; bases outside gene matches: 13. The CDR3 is CASTPGQAGRNEQYF. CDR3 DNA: TGCGCCAGCACCCCGGGACAGGCCGGAAGGAACGAGCAGTACTTC.

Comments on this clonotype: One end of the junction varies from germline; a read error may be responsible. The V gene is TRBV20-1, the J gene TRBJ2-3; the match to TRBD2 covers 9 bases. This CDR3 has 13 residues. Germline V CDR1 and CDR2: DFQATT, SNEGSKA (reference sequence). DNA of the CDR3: TGCAGTCCTAGCGGGGCCAGGACAGATACGCAGTATTTT. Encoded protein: CSPSGARTDTQYF.

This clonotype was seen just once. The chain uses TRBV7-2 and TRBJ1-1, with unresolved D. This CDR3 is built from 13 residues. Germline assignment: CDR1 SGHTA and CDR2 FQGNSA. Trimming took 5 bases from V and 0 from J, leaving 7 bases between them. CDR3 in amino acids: CASSPPVNTEAFF. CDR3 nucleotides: TGTGCCAGCAGCCCCCCCGTGAACACTGAAGCTTTCTTT.